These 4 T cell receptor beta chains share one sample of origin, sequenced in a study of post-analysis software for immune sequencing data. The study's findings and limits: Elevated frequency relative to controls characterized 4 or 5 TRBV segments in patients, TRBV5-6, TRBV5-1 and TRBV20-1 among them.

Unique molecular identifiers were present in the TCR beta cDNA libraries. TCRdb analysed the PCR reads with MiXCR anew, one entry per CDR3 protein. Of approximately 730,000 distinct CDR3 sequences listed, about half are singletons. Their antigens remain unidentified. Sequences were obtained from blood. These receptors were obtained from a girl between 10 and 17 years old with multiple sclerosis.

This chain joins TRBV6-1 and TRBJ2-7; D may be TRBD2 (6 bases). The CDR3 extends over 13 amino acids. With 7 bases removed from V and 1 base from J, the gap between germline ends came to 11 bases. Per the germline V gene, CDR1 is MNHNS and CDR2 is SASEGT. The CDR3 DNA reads TGTGCCAGCAAGTGGGGGGATTCCTACGAGCAGTACTTC. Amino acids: CASKWGDSYEQYF.

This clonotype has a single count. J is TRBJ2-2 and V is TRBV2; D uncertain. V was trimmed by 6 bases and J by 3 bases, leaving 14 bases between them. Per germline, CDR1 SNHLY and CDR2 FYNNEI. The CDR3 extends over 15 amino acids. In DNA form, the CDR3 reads TGTGCCAGCAGCGTCCTGAGGCTTGACACCGGGGAGCTGTTTTTT. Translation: CASSVLRLDTGELFF. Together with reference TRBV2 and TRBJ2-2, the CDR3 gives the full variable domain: EPEVTQTPSHQVTQMGQEVILRCVPISNHLYFYWYRQILGQKVEFLVSFYNNEISEKSEIFDDQFSVERPDGSNFTLKIRSTKLEDSAMYFCASSVLRLDTGELFFGEGSRLTVL.

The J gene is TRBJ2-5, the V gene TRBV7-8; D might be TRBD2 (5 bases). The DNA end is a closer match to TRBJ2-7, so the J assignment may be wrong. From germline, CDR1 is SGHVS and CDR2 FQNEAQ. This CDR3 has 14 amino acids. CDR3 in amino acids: CASSAPGRTYEQYF. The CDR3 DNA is TGTGCCAGCAGCGCCCCGGGGAGAACCTACGAGCAGTACTTC.

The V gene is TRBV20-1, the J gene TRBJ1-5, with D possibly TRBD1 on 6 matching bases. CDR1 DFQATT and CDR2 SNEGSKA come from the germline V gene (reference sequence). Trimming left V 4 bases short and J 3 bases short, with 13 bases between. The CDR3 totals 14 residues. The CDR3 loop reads CSAKPDSSNQPQHF. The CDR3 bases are TGCAGTGCTAAACCGGACAGCTCCAATCAGCCCCAGCATTTT.